The clone carrying this TCR beta chain showed up just a few times. Its antigen is undetermined. CDR3 length: 16 residues. Trimming took 4 bases from V and 2 from J, leaving 16 bases between them. The germline V gene has CDR1 LGHNA and CDR2 YSLEER. A multiplex PCR was run with 60 Vbeta primers and 13 Jbeta primers. The assay was immunoSEQ multiplex PCR, and TCRdb's table has in-frame clones only and misses some. The profile shows some 90,000 clones, about four fifths of them singletons. The sample originates from a study of cytomegalovirus exposure and HLA in healthy donors. The donors, nominally healthy at sampling, likely had unrecorded immune exposures. Whole-study findings and limits: Among immune exposure information, only CMV serostatus was available. Despite most TCR sequences being rare, some public TCRs occurred in many donors.

The gene calls are TRBV4-3 and TRBJ2-3, with TRBD1 as a possible D gene (6 bases). This clonotype originated in a woman in her 70s in good health and CMV-seropositive. Specimen: PBMCs. CDR3 sequence: CASSRGDRINTDTQYF. CDR3 DNA sequence: TGCGCCAGCAGCCGTGGTGACAGGATCAACACAGATACGCAGTATTTT.